Presented here are 15 T cell receptor beta chains from one specimen sequenced in a study of blood T cells in healthy people across ages. For the second PCR, which ran for roughly 6 to 12 cycles, a sample-barcoded 5' primer and a J-beta primer mix were used. Each CDR3 protein gets one entry after TCRdb re-called the 5' RACE reads with MiXCR. The table records fewer than 2 million distinct CDR3 sequences, approximately 39% of them present only once. The sample consisted of blood. These receptors were obtained from a human donor in good health.

With regard to this clonotype: This may come from a read error, since a much larger clone is one base off. The chain is built from TRBV20-1 and TRBJ1-2; D ambiguous. V was pared by 7 bases and J by 2 bases, with 8 bases between. In germline, CDR1 is DFQATT, CDR2 SNEGSKA (reference sequence). The CDR3 sequence is 11 residues long. The CDR3 loop reads CSEEGNYGYTF. CDR3 bases: TGCAGTGAGGAGGGAAACTATGGCTACACCTTC.

This clonotype was counted a few times. The V call is TRBV7-9, the J call TRBJ1-5; unclear D gene. This CDR3 has 13 amino acids. CDR1 is SEHNR, CDR2 FQNEAQ, per germline (reference sequence). Trimming removed 4 bases from V and 5 bases from J, with 9 bases in between. CDR3 coding DNA: TGTGCCAGCAGCTCGCCGTTGGATCAGCCCCAGCATTTT. Its translation: CASSSPLDQPQHF.

This clonotype appeared a few times. V is TRBV5-1 and J is TRBJ2-1; D is undetermined. The CDR3 is 17 amino acids. V dropped 4 bases and J dropped 7 bases, with 24 bases sitting between them. The V gene's germline CDR1 is SGHRS and CDR2 YFSETQ. CDR3 in amino acids: CASSAPLWARRSNEQFF. CDR3 DNA: TGCGCCAGCAGCGCCCCACTTTGGGCCAGAAGATCTAATGAGCAGTTCTTC.

The chain uses TRBV20-1 and TRBJ1-1, with D possibly matching TRBD1 (5 bases). CDR1 is DFQATT, CDR2 SNEGSKA, per germline (reference sequence). Trimming removed 5 bases from V and 5 bases from J, with 12 bases in between. The CDR3 is 12 residues long. DNA of the CDR3: TGCAGTGCTTGGGGGGAGGGAACTGAAGCTTTCTTT. It is translated as CSAWGEGTEAFF.

V gene TRBV6-2 or TRBV6-3 combines with J gene TRBJ2-3; D may match TRBD1 or TRBD2 (5 bases each). V lost 2 bases and J lost 2, with 11 bases in between. CDR3 length: 15 residues. Looked up from germline, CDR1 is MNHEY and CDR2 is SVGEGT. The CDR3 loop is CASSYVGENTDTQYF. DNA of the CDR3: TGTGCCAGCAGTTACGTGGGGGAGAACACAGATACGCAGTATTTT.

The V gene is TRBV24-1, the J gene TRBJ2-3; maybe TRBD2 (5 bases). Looked up from germline, CDR1 is KGHDR and CDR2 is SFDVKD. This CDR3 comprises 14 residues. V was clipped by 6 bases and J by 4 bases, with 13 bases between them. The CDR3 DNA reads TGTGCCACCAGTTCCGGGAATTCCCCAGATACGCAGTATTTT. Translated, it gives CATSSGNSPDTQYF.

This clonotype was detected only a few times. The chain combines TRBV29-1 with TRBJ2-3, with D perhaps TRBD2 (5 bases). The CDR3 is made up of 13 amino acids. The germline CDR1 and CDR2 sequences are SQVTM and ANQGSEA. V was shortened by 3 bases and J by 2 bases, with 9 bases between the two germline ends. The CDR3 sequence: CSVDTRLTDTQYF. For the CDR3, the DNA is TGCAGCGTTGATACTAGACTCACAGATACGCAGTATTTT.

This clonotype was picked up a small number of times. CDR3: CSARGRRLAGGQRDTQYF. The CDR3 DNA reads as TGCAGTGCTAGGGGGAGACGGCTAGCGGGGGGGCAAAGAGATACGCAGTATTTT. The chain carries TRBV20-1 and TRBJ2-3, with 12 positions matching TRBD2. The J segment lost 5 bases and the V segment lost 3 bases, leaving 15 bases of the junction unmatched. The CDR3 runs 18 residues. Germline V gene data show CDR1 as DFQATT and CDR2 as SNEGSKA (reference sequence).

This clonotype has just a few counts. The genes are TRBV30 and TRBJ2-6; possibly TRBD1 for D (5 bases). Germline V gives CDR1 GTSNPN, CDR2 SVGIG (reference sequence). Deletions cut 1 base from V and 4 bases from J, with 5 bases between. The CDR3 contains 13 residues. The CDR3: CAWSGQGANVLTF. CDR3 coding DNA: TGTGCCTGGAGTGGACAGGGGGCCAACGTCCTGACTTTC.

This chain links TRBV2 with TRBJ2-7; D ambiguous. The tail of the sequence fits TRBJ2-5 better, so the J call may be wrong. Germline V gene sequence: CDR1 SNHLY, CDR2 FYNNEI. The CDR3 totals 14 residues. This CDR3 is CASSPRPDVETQYF. The CDR3 coding sequence is TGTGCCAGCAGTCCCCGGCCCGATGTGGAGACCCAGTACTTC.

There are a few counts of this clonotype. This rearrangement joins TRBV4-3 to TRBJ2-1, with TRBD2 as a possible D gene (6 bases). The CDR3 runs to 13 residues. Per germline, CDR1 LGHNA and CDR2 YSLEER. V lost 3 bases to trimming and J lost 15 bases, with 18 bases between them. The CDR3: CASSHDGGSGRFF. CDR3 in DNA: TGCGCCAGCAGCCATGATGGAGGGTCGGGCAGGTTCTTC.

The rearrangement uses TRBV12-3 or TRBV12-4 and TRBJ2-3; TRBD1 matches 7 bases. The CDR3 extends over 16 amino acids. J was trimmed by 2 bases and V by 3 bases; bases with no gene match: 8. The CDR3 reads CASSLDRIFYTDTQYF. The CDR3 bases are TGTGCCAGCAGTTTGGACAGGATATTCTACACAGATACGCAGTATTTT.

The chain joins TRBV6-2 or TRBV6-3 to TRBJ2-7; D remains ambiguous. The germline V gene encodes CDR1 MNHEY and CDR2 SVGEGT. This CDR3 is 13 amino acids long. V gave up 0 bases and J gave up 2 bases, with 5 bases separating them. The DNA of the CDR3 is TGTGCCAGCAGTTACTCGAATCCCTACGAGCAGTACTTC. Amino acids: CASSYSNPYEQYF.

The chain joins TRBV5-1 to TRBJ1-2; 11 bases are shared with TRBD1. The V and J ends lost 4 bases and 8 bases, in that order; junction bases with no gene match: 7. The germline V gene has CDR1 SGHRS and CDR2 YFSETQ. The length of the CDR3 is 14 residues. Here the CDR3 reads CASSDPGQGGGYTF. For the CDR3, the DNA is TGCGCCAGCAGCGACCCGGGACAGGGGGGAGGCTACACCTTC.

This chain connects TRBV7-2 to TRBJ2-1; D is perhaps TRBD1 (5 bases). This CDR3 contains 17 residues. Germline lookup yields CDR1 SGHTA and CDR2 FQGNSA. Deletions cut 3 bases from V and 2 bases from J, with 17 bases between. CDR3 nucleotide sequence: TGTGCCAGCAGCTTTTCATCCCTCCGGACAACCTACAATGAGCAGTTCTTC. The encoded protein is CASSFSSLRTTYNEQFF.